These T cell receptor beta chains were read from a single sample in a study of CD8 T cells in Susac syndrome. TCRdb re-called the immunoSEQ multiplex PCR reads with MiXCR, one entry per CDR3 protein. The data hold roughly 76,000 distinct CDR3 sequences, with 93% observed a single time. Input material: CD8+ T cells from PBMCs. The receptors shown here come from a human donor with Susac syndrome. Both conserved end residues are trimmed from each CDR3. The size entry is marked missing in some rows and otherwise reads once, few, many or a size class.

cdr3_length,clone_size,v_call,cdr3_aa
12,.,TRBV20-1,SAQSGVGAGEQY
14,.,TRBV6-5,ASSYSRDRVSETQY
13,.,TRBV7-9,ASSSSGTLTREQF
14,.,TRBV9,ASSPRAKGSYNEQF
13,.,TRBV13,ASTNTMADRYGYT
14,.,TRBV13,ASSSHPTGLNTEAF
16,.,TRBV27,ASSLRAGGPKITDTQY
14,.,TRBV19,ASSIMAGGIYNEQF
12,.,TRBV5-6,ASSVGGSTYEQY
9,few,TRBV29-1,SVGTPRGYT
10,.,TRBV9,ASSGDGYEQY
11,.,TRBV29-1,SVEEGGGETQY
10,.,TRBV20-1,SAREGSYEQY
13,.,TRBV30,AWSAGPFLNTEAF
10,.,TRBV5-4,ASSLGGFEQY
14,.,TRBV7-2,ASSSLAGATTDTQY
10,.,TRBV4-1,ASRGIYNEQF
10,.,TRBV29-1,SVTIQGNEQF
12,.,TRBV5-1,ASSLWGGKNEQF
13,.,TRBV10-3,AISGGTASTDTQY
12,.,TRBV7-2,ASSLKGGSDEQF
11,.,TRBV29-1,SVEGSLTDTQY
12,.,TRBV7-9,ASSLEASSTEAF
12,once,TRBV27,ASSFSGTSYEQY
10,.,TRBV4-1,ASREHTGELF
12,once,TRBV5-1,ASSTLTGGTEAF
14,.,TRBV7-9,ASSPKSGRRYDEQF
11,.,TRBV7-9,ASSPYTNTEAF
9,.,TRBV29-1,SVEDSYSYT
15,.,TRBV7-9,ASSLPHPGQGGYEQY
13,.,TRBV7-9,ASTPVPGVNYGYT
12,.,TRBV27,ASSWTGPSYEQY
14,.,TRBV19,ASSLSSGRAWDEQF
11,.,TRBV12-3/TRBV12-4,ASSLNVNQPQH
12,.,TRBV2,ASSPGTANSPLH
10,.,TRBV3-1,ASSQGDYGYT
14,.,TRBV12-5,ASGLVGHLGPDTQY
15,.,TRBV20-1,SARDLTGTGSTDTQY
12,.,TRBV7-9,ASSVGTGEDEQF
14,.,TRBV27,ASSSPGLSGNQPQH
12,once,TRBV19,ASSSLAGPNEQF
11,.,TRBV11-2,ASSFGSTDTQY
13,.,TRBV20-1,SASPGGATNEKLF
18,.,TRBV19,ARPRDHKREGRGGHNEQF
13,.,TRBV15,ATSRDPGGGTEAF
12,.,TRBV5-1,ASKREFSTDTQY
13,.,TRBV6-5,ASRRDRGVGGELF
14,.,TRBV6-5,ASSLTQGVHTGELF
12,.,TRBV28,ASTLTGAGYEQY
14,.,TRBV20-1,SARGTGSYGNQPQH
16,.,TRBV6-2/TRBV6-3,ASIPRRAGGTSTDTQY
12,.,TRBV29-1,SARGYQESYEQY
12,.,TRBV10-3,AISEGTGNSPLH